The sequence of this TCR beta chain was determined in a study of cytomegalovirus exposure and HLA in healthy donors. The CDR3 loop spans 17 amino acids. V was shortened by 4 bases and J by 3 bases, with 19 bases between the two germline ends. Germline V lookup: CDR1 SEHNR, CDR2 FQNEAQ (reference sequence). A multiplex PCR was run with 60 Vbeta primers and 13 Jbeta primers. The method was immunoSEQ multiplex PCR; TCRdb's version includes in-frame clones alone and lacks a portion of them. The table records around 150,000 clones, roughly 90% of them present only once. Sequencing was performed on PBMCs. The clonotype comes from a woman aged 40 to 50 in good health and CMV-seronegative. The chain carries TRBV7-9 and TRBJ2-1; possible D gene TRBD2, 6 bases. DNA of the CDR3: TGTGCCAGCAGCTCCCCATCGTCCGGGACTTTCTACAATGAGCAGTTCTTC. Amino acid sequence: CASSSPSSGTFYNEQFF.